The 3 T cell receptor beta chains below come from one sample, sequenced in a study of response to subunit inactivated influenza vaccine. TCRdb reprocessed the RT-PCR reads via MiXCR and lists one record per CDR3 protein. The table has approximately 700,000 distinct CDR3 sequences, about 15% seen once. The sample consisted of PBMCs from blood, taken around two weeks before vaccination. All receptors come from a man aged 50 or older who received an inactivated influenza vaccine.

The CDR3 here is CASSVDPGLAGEQFF. The CDR3 DNA follows: TGTGCCAGCAGCGTAGACCCGGGACTAGCGGGGGAGCAGTTCTTC. The J gene is TRBJ2-1, the V gene TRBV9, with 13 bases identical to TRBD2. The germline gives CDR1 SGDLS, CDR2 YYNGEE. The CDR3 length is 15 residues. V lost 0 bases, J lost 10 bases, and 4 bases stayed unmatched.

The chain combines TRBV28 with TRBJ2-7; 9 nucleotides match TRBD2. The CDR3 is made up of 17 amino acids. V trimming: 5 bases; J trimming: 5 bases; junction bases outside the gene matches: 16. Germline V CDR1 and CDR2: MDHEN, SYDVKM. CDR3 protein: CASSLPFGRSGRNEQYF. The CDR3 nucleotides read TGTGCCAGCAGTCTACCCTTCGGGCGTAGCGGGAGAAACGAGCAGTACTTC.

This sequence joins TRBV12-3 or TRBV12-4 and TRBJ1-5; perhaps TRBD1 as D (5 bases). V was shortened by 5 bases and J by 6 bases, with 17 bases between the two germline ends. The CDR3 has 15 amino acids. The CDR3 DNA sequence: TGTGCCAGCAGTCCCGAGGGAGGGGTAAGTCAGCCCCAGCATTTT. Translation: CASSPEGGVSQPQHF.